The 10 T cell receptor beta chains listed next were all sequenced from one sample in a study of regulatory T cells in long-lasting Graves disease. The TCR beta library used iRepertoire HTBI primers with Arm-PCR amplification of CDR3. MiXCR was run by TCRdb on the multiplex PCR reads, yielding one entry per CDR3 protein. The data contain 430,000 or so distinct CDR3 sequences, 20% to 25% of them singletons. As to time point: persistent/refractory GD, antithyroid drugs over 5 years with positive TRAb. RNA extracted from PBMCs served as the sequencing template. The sequenced sample was peripheral blood mononuclear cells (PBMCs), obtained when the disease was refractory, from a patient treated with antithyroid drugs. The receptor set was obtained from a female donor with Graves disease.

This clonotype was detected ten times or more. The chain combines TRBV28 with TRBJ1-4; tentatively, D is TRBD1 (6 bases). Trimming pared 9 bases from V and 2 bases from J, leaving 10 bases between. CDR3 size: 13 residues. Germline CDR1 reads MDHEN; CDR2 reads SYDVKM. CDR3 in DNA: TGTGCCAGTAACAGGGCCACTAATGAAAAACTGTTTTTT. Translation gives CASNRATNEKLFF.

This clonotype occurred many times. This rearrangement joins TRBV6-1 to TRBJ1-2; D not resolved. The CDR3 totals 13 residues. The germline gives CDR1 MNHNS, CDR2 SASEGT. The ends were cut back, 4 bases at V and 4 bases at J, with 10 bases in the middle. Written as DNA, the CDR3 is TGTGCCAGCAGTGGAGGAGGGAGCTATGGCTACACCTTC. Protein sequence: CASSGGGSYGYTF.

This clonotype was recorded a few times. J is TRBJ2-2 and V is TRBV2; 11 bases are a match to TRBD2. Per the germline V gene, CDR1 is SNHLY and CDR2 is FYNNEI. Germline trimming cut 9 bases from V and 1 base from J; bases unmatched to any gene: 4. CDR3 size: 15 residues. CDR3 bases: TGTGCCAGTGGGACTAGCGGAGTGAACACCGGGGAGCTGTTTTTT. Translating it yields CASGTSGVNTGELFF.

This clonotype was found many times. The rearrangement links TRBV29-1 to TRBJ1-1, with a tentative D call TRBD1 (5 bases). The CDR3 is made up of 12 amino acids. Trimming stripped 7 bases from V and 3 bases from J, with 12 bases between. Germline CDR1 reads SQVTM; CDR2 reads ANQGSEA. CDR3 sequence reads: CSDGHMYTEAFF. In DNA, the CDR3 is TGCAGCGACGGACACATGTACACTGAAGCTTTCTTT.

This clonotype was counted a few times. The rearrangement joins TRBV12-5 to TRBJ2-1; possibly TRBD2 for D (6 bases). Germline CDR1 is LGHNT and CDR2 is FRNRAP. Trimming pared 0 bases from V and 9 bases from J, leaving 18 bases between. CDR3 size: 16 residues. CDR3 DNA: TGTGCTAGTGGTTTGGTATCGGGGCGGGGTCACAGTGAGCAGTTCTTC. Protein: CASGLVSGRGHSEQFF. The variable domain in full, completed from reference TRBV12-5 and TRBJ2-1, reads DARVTQTPRHKVTEMGQEVTMRCQPILGHNTVFWYRQTMMQGLELLAYFRNRAPLDDSGMPKDRFSAEMPDATLATLKIQPSEPRDSAVYFCASGLVSGRGHSEQFFGPGTRLTVL.

This chain uses TRBV6-5 with TRBJ2-7, with 8 bases matching TRBD2. Looked up from germline, CDR1 is MNHEY and CDR2 is SVGAGI. V lost 1 base and J lost 5; bases outside the gene matches: 4. The CDR3 extends over 14 amino acids. CDR3 nucleotides: TGTGCCAGCAGTTACTACGGGGGGGTCCACGAGCAGTACTTC. Translating it yields CASSYYGGVHEQYF.

The table lists this clonotype with many counts. V gene TRBV3-1 combines with J gene TRBJ1-4; 7 bases match TRBD1. The CDR3 runs 14 residues. Trimming cost V 3 bases and J 8 bases; bases outside gene matches: 6. Germline V gene lookup returns CDR1 LGHDT and CDR2 YNNKEL (reference sequence). The CDR3 sequence: CASSHIGGEEKLFF. The DNA for the CDR3 is TGTGCCAGCAGCCATATAGGGGGCGAGGAAAAACTGTTTTTT.

The chain recombines TRBV5-6 with TRBJ2-5, with TRBD1 as a possible D gene (6 bases). From germline, CDR1 is SGHDT and CDR2 YYEEEE. Trimming removed 4 bases from V and 4 bases from J, with 11 bases in between. CDR3 length: 13 residues. The CDR3 DNA sequence: TGTGCCAGCAGCCGTGACAGGCGAGAGACCCAGTACTTC. Translation gives CASSRDRRETQYF.

This clonotype turned up a few times. The chain employs TRBV7-3 and TRBJ2-3; possibly TRBD2 for D (6 bases). Germline values: CDR1 SGHTA, CDR2 FQGTGA. The CDR3 is made up of 17 amino acids. V lost 0 bases and J 7 bases, leaving 20 bases between the germline ends. The CDR3 DNA reads TGTGCCAGCAGCTTAACGGTGGATAGCGGAGGTTTGAATACGCAGTATTTT. It is translated as CASSLTVDSGGLNTQYF.

This rearrangement joins TRBV9 to TRBJ2-2, with 8 bases fitting TRBD1. The CDR3 runs to 17 residues. Germline CDR1 reads SGDLS; CDR2 reads YYNGEE. The trim removed 0 bases at V and 7 bases at J, leaving 11 bases unmatched. DNA for the CDR3: TGTGCCAGCAGCGTAGCCGCGGGACAGGAGTATGGCGGGGAGCTGTTTTTT. Encoded protein: CASSVAAGQEYGGELFF.